These T cell receptor beta chains were read from a single sample in a study of blood T cell repertoires in COVID-19. Sequencing was performed with immunoSEQ multiplex PCR; in TCRdb, only in-frame clones are kept and a portion is missing. The data hold around 99,000 clones, with approximately 90% observed a single time. Sequenced material: peripheral blood. These receptors came from a woman aged 25-40 years with acute or convalescent COVID-19. Each CDR3 is given with its conserved first and last residue. Fields, in order: J gene, V gene, clone size, D gene, CDR3 protein, CDR3 DNA. D genes are given only for firm matches. Clone size is not always given. Where it is, it says once, few, many or a class for expanded clones.

j_gene: TRBJ2-3
v_gene: TRBV28
abundance: -
d_gene: TRBD2
CDR3aa: CASSFVAGGITDTQYF
CDR3nt: TGTGCCAGCAGTTTCGTGGCGGGAGGGATAACAGATACGCAGTATTTT

j_gene: TRBJ2-7
v_gene: TRBV7-2
abundance: -
d_gene: TRBD2
CDR3aa: CASSFSTSGGTEQYF
CDR3nt: TGTGCCAGCAGCTTTTCGACTAGCGGGGGGACCGAGCAGTACTTC

j_gene: TRBJ2-1
v_gene: TRBV4-2
abundance: once
d_gene: TRBD2
CDR3aa: CASSRRASGSVDEQFF
CDR3nt: TGTGCCAGCAGCCGCCGTGCTAGCGGGAGTGTCGATGAGCAGTTCTTC

j_gene: TRBJ1-5
v_gene: TRBV28
abundance: -
d_gene: -
CDR3aa: CASSFSGNNQPQHF
CDR3nt: TGTGCCAGCAGTTTTTCAGGAAACAATCAGCCCCAGCATTTT

j_gene: TRBJ1-4
v_gene: TRBV30
abundance: -
d_gene: -
CDR3aa: CAWSVLLGEKLFF
CDR3nt: TGTGCCTGGAGTGTACTGCTCGGGGAAAAACTGTTTTTT

j_gene: TRBJ1-4
v_gene: TRBV30
abundance: -
d_gene: -
CDR3aa: CAWTDGVIEKLFF
CDR3nt: TGTGCCTGGACCGACGGGGTCATAGAAAAACTGTTTTTT

j_gene: TRBJ2-7
v_gene: TRBV11-2
abundance: once
d_gene: TRBD1
CDR3aa: CASSLTSGQGSSYEQYF
CDR3nt: TGTGCCAGCAGCCTAACCTCGGGACAGGGGAGCTCCTACGAGCAGTACTTC

j_gene: TRBJ2-2
v_gene: TRBV11-2
abundance: -
d_gene: -
CDR3aa: CASSWDKESPNTGELFF
CDR3nt: TGTGCCAGCAGCTGGGACAAAGAGTCACCGAACACCGGGGAGCTGTTTTTT

j_gene: TRBJ2-7
v_gene: TRBV15
abundance: -
d_gene: -
CDR3aa: CATSSGITYEQYF
CDR3nt: TGTGCCACCAGCAGCGGGATAACCTACGAGCAGTACTTC

j_gene: TRBJ1-1
v_gene: TRBV7-2
abundance: -
d_gene: -
CDR3aa: CASSNWAGDPEAFF
CDR3nt: TGTGCCAGCAGCAACTGGGCCGGGGATCCTGAAGCTTTCTTT

j_gene: TRBJ2-1
v_gene: TRBV7-6
abundance: few
d_gene: -
CDR3aa: CASSNPGLGDNEQFF
CDR3nt: TGTGCCAGCAGCAACCCGGGACTGGGAGACAATGAGCAGTTCTTC

j_gene: TRBJ1-1
v_gene: TRBV7-9
abundance: -
d_gene: -
CDR3aa: CASSLKSSEAFF
CDR3nt: TGTGCCAGCAGCTTAAAGTCCAGTGAAGCTTTCTTT

j_gene: TRBJ2-5
v_gene: TRBV4-3
abundance: once
d_gene: TRBD2
CDR3aa: CASSRGLAGGFQETQYF
CDR3nt: TGCGCCAGCAGCAGGGGCCTAGCGGGGGGCTTCCAAGAGACCCAGTACTTC

j_gene: TRBJ2-1
v_gene: TRBV3-1/TRBV3-2
abundance: -
d_gene: -
CDR3aa: CASSRHQNNEQFF
CDR3nt: TGTGCCAGCAGCCGACACCAAAACAATGAGCAGTTCTTC

j_gene: TRBJ1-1
v_gene: TRBV27
abundance: -
d_gene: -
CDR3aa: CASSQYRDTEAFF
CDR3nt: TGTGCCAGCAGCCAATACAGGGATACTGAAGCTTTCTTT

j_gene: TRBJ2-1
v_gene: TRBV27
abundance: -
d_gene: -
CDR3aa: CASSDSGSNEQFF
CDR3nt: TGTGCCAGCAGTGATAGTGGTTCCAATGAGCAGTTCTTC

j_gene: TRBJ2-5
v_gene: TRBV4-2
abundance: -
d_gene: TRBD2
CDR3aa: CASSQGTSGAETQYF
CDR3nt: TGTGCCAGCAGCCAAGGGACTAGCGGCGCAGAGACCCAGTACTTC

j_gene: TRBJ2-1
v_gene: TRBV7-9
abundance: -
d_gene: -
CDR3aa: CASSLGGSYNEQFF
CDR3nt: TGTGCCAGCAGCTTAGGAGGGTCCTACAATGAGCAGTTCTTC

j_gene: TRBJ1-2
v_gene: TRBV7-2
abundance: few
d_gene: TRBD1
CDR3aa: CASTLGQGNYGYTF
CDR3nt: TGTGCCAGCACCCTGGGACAGGGTAACTATGGCTACACCTTC

j_gene: TRBJ2-1
v_gene: TRBV6-2/TRBV6-3
abundance: -
d_gene: -
CDR3aa: CASSPSSEQFF
CDR3nt: TGTGCCAGCAGCCCCTCCAGTGAGCAGTTCTTC

j_gene: TRBJ2-1
v_gene: TRBV2
abundance: -
d_gene: -
CDR3aa: CASNTYSYNEQFF
CDR3nt: TGTGCCAGCAATACTTACTCCTACAATGAGCAGTTCTTC

j_gene: TRBJ1-2
v_gene: TRBV29-1
abundance: -
d_gene: -
CDR3aa: CSVDSYTF
CDR3nt: TGCAGCGTTGACAGCTACACCTTC

j_gene: TRBJ2-3
v_gene: TRBV5-4
abundance: -
d_gene: -
CDR3aa: CASSLEAASTDTQYF
CDR3nt: TGTGCCAGCAGCTTGGAGGCGGCTAGCACAGATACGCAGTATTTT

j_gene: TRBJ2-3
v_gene: TRBV25-1
abundance: -
d_gene: TRBD2
CDR3aa: CASSGNSGRIEWDTQYF
CDR3nt: TGTGCCAGCAGTGGGAATAGCGGGAGAATCGAATGGGATACGCAGTATTTT

j_gene: TRBJ2-1
v_gene: TRBV7-8
abundance: -
d_gene: -
CDR3aa: CASSLLSETFMNEQFF
CDR3nt: TGTGCCAGCAGCTTACTTAGTGAAACCTTCATGAATGAGCAGTTCTTC

j_gene: TRBJ2-3
v_gene: TRBV30
abundance: -
d_gene: -
CDR3aa: CAWSKGGRAEDTQYF
CDR3nt: TGTGCCTGGAGTAAGGGCGGCAGAGCGGAGGATACGCAGTATTTT

j_gene: TRBJ1-2
v_gene: TRBV12-1
abundance: -
d_gene: -
CDR3aa: CASSSKDRKSLYGYTF
CDR3nt: TGTGCCAGCAGCTCCAAGGACAGAAAATCCCTCTATGGCTACACCTTC

j_gene: TRBJ1-1
v_gene: TRBV7-6
abundance: -
d_gene: TRBD1
CDR3aa: CASSLVTGGSTEAFF
CDR3nt: TGTGCCAGCAGCTTAGTTACAGGGGGGAGTACTGAAGCTTTCTTT

j_gene: TRBJ2-2
v_gene: TRBV9
abundance: -
d_gene: TRBD2
CDR3aa: CASSVGTSGTGELFF
CDR3nt: TGTGCCAGCAGCGTCGGGACTAGCGGCACCGGGGAGCTGTTTTTT

j_gene: TRBJ2-7
v_gene: TRBV9
abundance: -
d_gene: -
CDR3aa: CASSVGSGLTPYEQYF
CDR3nt: TGTGCCAGCAGCGTAGGGAGCGGACTAACCCCCTACGAGCAGTACTTC

j_gene: TRBJ2-6
v_gene: TRBV3-1/TRBV3-2
abundance: -
d_gene: -
CDR3aa: CASSQDWGGLLTSGANVLTF
CDR3nt: TGTGCCAGCAGCCAAGATTGGGGGGGGCTACTAACCTCTGGGGCCAACGTCCTGACTTTC

j_gene: TRBJ2-2
v_gene: TRBV20-1
abundance: -
d_gene: TRBD1
CDR3aa: CSASTWTGNTGELFF
CDR3nt: TGCAGTGCTAGTACGTGGACAGGGAACACCGGGGAGCTGTTTTTT